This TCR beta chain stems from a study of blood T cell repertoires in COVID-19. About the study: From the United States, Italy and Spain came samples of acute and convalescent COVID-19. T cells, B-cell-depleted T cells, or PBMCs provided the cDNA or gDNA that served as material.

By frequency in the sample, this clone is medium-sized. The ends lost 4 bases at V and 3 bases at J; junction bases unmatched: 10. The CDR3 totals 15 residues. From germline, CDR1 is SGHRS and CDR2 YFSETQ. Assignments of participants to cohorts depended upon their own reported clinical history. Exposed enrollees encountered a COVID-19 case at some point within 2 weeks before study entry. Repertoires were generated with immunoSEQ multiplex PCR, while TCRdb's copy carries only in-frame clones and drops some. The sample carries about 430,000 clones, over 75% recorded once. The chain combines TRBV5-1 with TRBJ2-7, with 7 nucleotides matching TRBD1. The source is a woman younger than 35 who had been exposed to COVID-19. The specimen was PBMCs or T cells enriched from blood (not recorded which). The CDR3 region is CASSNPGTGDYEQYF. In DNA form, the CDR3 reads TGCGCCAGCAGCAATCCCGGAACAGGGGACTACGAGCAGTACTTC.